These T cell receptor beta chains were read from a single sample in a study of beta chain features in type 1 diabetes. Assay: immunoSEQ multiplex PCR; the TCRdb copy retains only in-frame clones and omits some. This sample has around 130,000 clones; around 9% occur once, and the top ten carry approximately 0.7%. The sequencing sample was made of central memory CD4+ T cells from blood. The receptors originated from a man aged 25-45 years with type 1 diabetes. Each CDR3 is given with its conserved first and last residue. A D gene is named only where the DNA matches it firmly. Where a row states a size, it is once, few, many or the class of an expanded clone; other rows omit it.

>TRBJ1-1|-|TRBV14|many
CASSRLGTLSEAFF
TGTGCCAGCAGCCGCCTCGGGACATTAAGTGAAGCTTTCTTT
>TRBJ1-4|-|TRBV18|few
CASSPPGGDEKLFF
TGTGCCAGCTCACCACCGGGGGGAGATGAAAAACTGTTTTTT
>TRBJ2-1|-|TRBV6-6|-
CASSYGGNEQFF
TGTGCCAGCAGTTACGGGGGGAATGAGCAGTTCTTC
>TRBJ2-5|-|TRBV5-6|few
CASSLEDGETQYF
TGTGCCAGCAGCTTGGAAGACGGGGAGACCCAGTACTTC
>TRBJ2-5|TRBD2|TRBV7-2|-
CASSPQASGEETQYF
TGTGCCAGCAGCCCACAAGCTAGCGGGGAAGAGACCCAGTACTTC
>TRBJ2-3|TRBD1|TRBV5-1|few
CASSHDRGSTDTQYF
TGCGCCAGCAGCCATGACAGGGGGAGCACAGATACGCAGTATTTT
>TRBJ2-5|-|TRBV7-2|few
CASSLRDSPWETQYF
TGTGCCAGCAGCTTACGGGACTCACCCTGGGAGACCCAGTACTTC
>TRBJ2-7|-|TRBV18|-
CASSPSDGDYEQYF
TGTGCCAGCTCACCCTCGGACGGGGACTACGAGCAGTACTTC
>TRBJ2-3|-|TRBV10-3|-
CAISELAVTSTDTQYF
TGTGCCATCAGTGAGTTGGCGGTTACTAGCACAGATACGCAGTATTTT
>TRBJ1-3|-|TRBV5-4|few
CASSFDGQFSGNTIYF
TGTGCCAGCAGCTTCGACGGACAGTTCTCTGGAAACACCATATATTTT
>TRBJ2-1|TRBD2|TRBV5-1|few
CASSFSGVGDNEQFF
TGCGCCAGCAGCTTTAGCGGGGTCGGTGACAATGAGCAGTTCTTC
>TRBJ1-2|TRBD1|TRBV7-2|-
CASSLVGGGAGYTF
TGTGCCAGCAGCTTAGTCGGAGGGGGCGCTGGCTACACCTTC
>TRBJ2-1|-|TRBV6-5|-
CASSYLGGPGYEQFF
TGTGCCAGCAGTTACCTAGGCGGGCCCGGGTATGAGCAGTTCTTC
>TRBJ2-5|-|TRBV25-1|few
CASSPGFLETQYF
TGTGCCAGCAGTCCAGGGTTTTTGGAGACCCAGTACTTC
>TRBJ1-5|-|TRBV7-3|-
CASSPQSGWEPQHF
TGTGCCAGCAGCCCCCAAAGCGGGTGGGAGCCCCAGCATTTT
>TRBJ2-1|TRBD2|TRBV5-1|-
CASSLLAGGPNEQFF
TGCGCCAGCAGCTTACTAGCGGGGGGGCCGAATGAGCAGTTCTTC
>TRBJ1-2|-|TRBV19|few
CASSQGTNYGYTF
TGTGCCAGTAGTCAGGGGACTAACTATGGCTACACCTTC
>TRBJ2-7|-|TRBV9|-
CASSVQTDSVQYF
TGTGCCAGCAGCGTACAGACAGATTCAGTGCAGTACTTC
>TRBJ2-3|TRBD2|TRBV5-1|-
CASSLVSGGTDTQYF
TGCGCCAGCAGCTTGGTCAGCGGGGGCACAGATACGCAGTATTTT
>TRBJ1-5|TRBD1|TRBV10-2|-
CASSIDRGNQPQHF
TGCGCCAGCAGTATCGACAGGGGAAATCAGCCCCAGCATTTT
>TRBJ2-7|-|TRBV29-1|-
CSVEDPRGYEQYF
TGCAGCGTTGAAGATCCCAGGGGCTACGAGCAGTACTTC
>TRBJ1-1|-|TRBV21-1|few
CASSKRTAALNTEAFF
TGTGCCAGCAGCAAAAGGACAGCCGCCCTGAACACTGAAGCTTTCTTT
>TRBJ1-3|TRBD1|TRBV30|many
CAWSGQQGYTIYF
TGTGCCTGGAGTGGCCAACAGGGGTACACCATATATTTT
>TRBJ2-2|TRBD1|TRBV19|many
CASSQGEYGELFF
TGTGCCAGTTCTCAGGGGGAGTACGGGGAGCTGTTTTTT
>TRBJ2-3|TRBD2|TRBV15|-
CATSRDKSGGLGTDTQYF
TGTGCCACCAGCAGAGATAAGAGCGGGGGGCTTGGCACAGATACGCAGTATTTT
>TRBJ1-5|-|TRBV7-2|few
CASRPTNGDQPQHF
TGTGCCAGCAGACCAACTAACGGAGATCAGCCCCAGCATTTT
>TRBJ1-2|-|TRBV7-9|many
CASGQGSNYGYTF
TGTGCCAGCGGCCAGGGATCTAACTATGGCTACACCTTC
>TRBJ2-5|-|TRBV9|many
CASSSGQETQYF
TGTGCCAGCAGCTCAGGCCAAGAGACCCAGTACTTC
>TRBJ1-2|-|TRBV5-4|few
CASSLGGALYYGYTF
TGTGCCAGCAGCTTAGGTGGGGCCCTGTACTATGGCTACACCTTC
>TRBJ1-6|-|TRBV5-1|-
CASSETEMEGPLHF
TGCGCCAGCAGCGAGACCGAAATGGAGGGACCCCTCCACTTT
>TRBJ2-1|TRBD2|TRBV7-6|few
CASSPSSSGVGNEQFF
TGTGCCAGCAGCCCCAGCTCCAGCGGGGTCGGGAATGAGCAGTTCTTC
>TRBJ1-4|-|TRBV30|few
CASQGMANEKLFF
TGTGCCTCCCAGGGTATGGCAAATGAAAAACTGTTTTTT
>TRBJ2-6|TRBD1|TRBV5-6|-
CASSTDRAGANVLTF
TGTGCCAGCAGCACGGACAGGGCTGGGGCCAACGTCCTGACTTTC
>TRBJ2-7|TRBD1|TRBV2|few
CASSADRVSSYEQYF
TGTGCCAGCAGTGCCGACAGGGTTAGCTCCTACGAGCAGTACTTC
>TRBJ1-1|-|TRBV29-1|few
CSVERRDTEAFF
TGCAGCGTTGAGCGCAGGGACACTGAAGCTTTCTTT
>TRBJ1-1|-|TRBV7-9|few
CASSTQSGHLVNTEAFF
TGTGCCAGCAGCACCCAATCCGGACACCTCGTGAACACTGAAGCTTTCTTT
>TRBJ2-2|-|TRBV4-3|-
CASSDLGGSNTGELFF
TGCGCCAGCAGCGACCTCGGAGGATCGAACACCGGGGAGCTGTTTTTT
>TRBJ1-1|-|TRBV11-2|-
CASSRRDTEAFF
TGTGCCAGCAGCCGGCGGGACACTGAAGCTTTCTTT
>TRBJ2-6|-|TRBV7-9|-
CASSSRGGSSGANVLTF
TGTGCCAGCAGCTCAAGGGGGGGGAGCTCTGGGGCCAACGTCCTGACTTTC
>TRBJ2-2|-|TRBV7-3|-
CASSLIQNTGELFF
TGTGCCAGCAGCTTAATTCAGAACACCGGGGAGCTGTTTTTT
>TRBJ2-7|TRBD1|TRBV7-9|-
CASSREQGFYEQYF
TGTGCCAGCAGTAGAGAACAGGGGTTCTACGAGCAGTACTTC
>TRBJ1-1|-|TRBV18|-
CASSPSRMMNTEAFF
TGTGCCAGCTCACCAAGCAGGATGATGAACACTGAAGCTTTCTTT
>TRBJ2-3|TRBD2|TRBV7-2|few
CASSYLAGVTDTQYF
TGTGCCAGCAGCTACTTAGCGGGGGTCACAGATACGCAGTATTTT
>TRBJ2-5|-|TRBV9|-
CASSPNPSNRETQYF
TGTGCCAGCAGCCCAAACCCCTCAAATCGGGAGACCCAGTACTTC
>TRBJ2-3|-|TRBV4-2|many
CASSQGGGTDTQYF
TGTGCCAGCAGCCAAGGCGGGGGCACAGATACGCAGTATTTT